Following are 16 T cell receptor beta chains from one sample sequenced in a study of T cell responses to AZD1222 COVID-19 vaccine. TCRdb's table, derived via immunoSEQ multiplex PCR, lists solely in-frame clones and lacks some. The sample lists 110,000 to 150,000 clones, less than 95% seen once, with around 3.6% in the top ten. The starting material was peripheral blood, obtained on day 0 of AZD1222 vaccination. These receptors all stem from an adult in good health.

V and J are TRBV27 and TRBJ1-2; 10 positions agree with TRBD1. CDR1 is MNHEY and CDR2 is SMNVEV in the germline V gene (reference sequence). Trimming at V came to 3 bases and at J to 5 bases, leaving 3 bases not matched to a gene. The CDR3 covers 14 residues. This chain's CDR3 is CASSFLDRGYGYTF. CDR3 DNA: TGTGCCAGCAGTTTCCTGGACAGGGGGTATGGCTACACCTTC.

This clone was seen a few times. The chain recombines TRBV9 with TRBJ2-5; TRBD2 might be the D (5 bases). Trimming took 0 bases from V and 3 from J, leaving 21 bases between them. Germline CDR1 SGDLS, CDR2 YYNGEE. The CDR3 extends over 18 amino acids. Here the CDR3 reads CASSVEGGLSITEETQYF. CDR3 nucleotides: TGTGCCAGCAGCGTAGAGGGTGGACTTTCGATCACGGAAGAGACCCAGTACTTC.

This clone was seen once. The rearrangement uses TRBV7-2 and TRBJ2-1; 16 nucleotides line up with TRBD2. J lost 11 bases, V lost 1 base, and 5 bases had no gene match. The CDR3 runs to 16 residues. Germline-derived CDR1 and CDR2 are SGHTA and FQGNSA. The CDR3 DNA sequence: TGTGCCAGCAGCTTAGGAGGGACTAGCGGGAGGGTCCAGCAGTTCTTC. Protein: CASSLGGTSGRVQQFF.

V and J are TRBV18 and TRBJ2-7; possibly TRBD1 for D (7 bases). The CDR3 spans 15 residues. Between the trimmed V and J ends, which lost 3 bases and 0 bases, there was a span of 12 bases. CDR1 and CDR2 (germline): KGHSH, LQKENI. CDR3 coding DNA: TGTGCCAGCTCACCTACCCAGGGGGGCTCCTACGAGCAGTACTTC. Translation gives CASSPTQGGSYEQYF.

This clone was detected only once. This chain joins TRBV11-3 and TRBJ1-1, with 7 bases lining up with TRBD1. Germline V gene data show CDR1 as SGHNT and CDR2 as YENEEA. The CDR3 contains 16 residues. Trimming removed 1 base from V and 0 bases from J; junction bases left unmatched: 5. The CDR3 region is CASSLGKTGMNTEAFF. CDR3 nucleotides: TGTGCCAGCAGCTTAGGGAAGACAGGGATGAACACTGAAGCTTTCTTT.

The chain uses TRBV7-2 and TRBJ2-1, with D unresolved. V was pared by 2 bases and J by 10 bases, with 15 bases between. CDR1 is SGHTA and CDR2 is FQGNSA in the germline V gene. The length of the CDR3 is 14 residues. CDR3 in DNA: TGTGCCAGCAGCTTACGGACCTGGTCAGGAGAGCAGTTCTTC. Translating it yields CASSLRTWSGEQFF.

The chain employs TRBV6-5 and TRBJ1-5, with 8 bases identical to TRBD1. Losses at the gene ends were 6 bases for V and 2 bases for J; bases not matched to a gene: 3. This CDR3 has 14 residues. Looked up from germline, CDR1 is MNHEY and CDR2 is SVGAGI. The CDR3 DNA is TGTGCCAGCAGCCAGACAGGGGGCAATCAGCCCCAGCATTTT. Translating it yields CASSQTGGNQPQHF.

In its sample, this clone was seen a few times. The genes are TRBV12-3 or TRBV12-4 and TRBJ1-6; D is unresolved. CDR3 size: 13 residues. With 3 bases removed from V and 7 bases from J, the gap between germline ends came to 7 bases. The chain's CDR3 is CASSFGLNSPLHF. DNA of the CDR3: TGTGCCAGCAGTTTCGGACTCAATTCACCCCTCCACTTT.

The chain couples TRBV7-3 to TRBJ2-6; D might be TRBD2 (5 bases). Between the trimmed V and J ends, which lost 5 bases and 10 bases, there was a span of 15 bases. This CDR3 region has 14 residues. Germline lookup yields CDR1 SGHTA and CDR2 FQGTGA. The CDR3, as DNA: TGTGCCAGCAGCCCCACTAGGGCATCGAACGTCCTGACTTTC. Its protein product is CASSPTRASNVLTF.

This clone has more than one count but fewer than ten. J is TRBJ2-2 and V is TRBV5-1; tentatively, D is TRBD2 (6 bases). CDR3 length: 14 residues. Per germline, CDR1 SGHRS and CDR2 YFSETQ. The V and J ends lost 0 bases and 7 bases respectively, with 10 bases between them. CDR3 coding DNA: TGCGCCAGCAGCTTGGGACTAGATATCGGGGAGCTGTTTTTT. Its protein product is CASSLGLDIGELFF.

The chain's CDR3 is CAINGELAYGYTF. Written as DNA, the CDR3 is TGTGCCATCAACGGAGAACTTGCTTATGGCTACACCTTC. This chain uses TRBV10-3 with TRBJ1-2; D gene uncertain. Germline V gives CDR1 ENHRY, CDR2 SYGVKD. This CDR3 comprises 13 residues. V was cut by 7 bases and J by 5 bases, with 14 bases left in between.

This clone has ten or more counts. The chain recombines TRBV19 with TRBJ2-5, with 11 bases that match TRBD2. CDR3 length: 15 residues. Per germline, CDR1 LNHDA and CDR2 SQIVND (reference sequence). Trimming cost V 6 bases and J 5 bases; bases outside gene matches: 8. The CDR3: CASSLTSGSMETQYF. In DNA form, the CDR3 reads TGTGCCAGTAGCCTAACTAGCGGGAGTATGGAGACCCAGTACTTC.

J is TRBJ2-2 and V is TRBV18; no reliable D call. Looked up from germline, CDR1 is KGHSH and CDR2 is LQKENI. This CDR3 contains 17 residues. V dropped 3 bases and J dropped 4 bases, with 18 bases sitting between them. The CDR3 is CASSPLRHRKGTGELFF. In nucleotides, the CDR3 is TGTGCCAGCTCACCCCTCAGACACAGAAAGGGCACCGGGGAGCTGTTTTTT. Drawing the rest from reference TRBV18 and TRBJ2-2, the complete variable domain is NAGVMQNPRHLVRRRGQEARLRCSPMKGHSHVYWYRQLPEEGLKFMVYLQKENIIDESGMPKERFSAEFPKEGPSILRIQQVVRGDSAAYFCASSPLRHRKGTGELFFGEGSRLTVL.

This chain joins TRBV7-9 and TRBJ2-7; D possibly corresponds to TRBD2 (5 bases). Germline values: CDR1 SEHNR, CDR2 FQNEAQ (reference sequence). The CDR3 totals 15 residues. Trimming shortened V by 3 bases and J by 6 bases, and 18 bases separated the two germline ends. The CDR3 nucleotides are TGTGCCAGCAGCTTCTACGCCGGGAAACCCCTCGAGCAGTACTTC. It translates to CASSFYAGKPLEQYF.

The V and J genes are TRBV5-1 and TRBJ1-2; D not resolved. CDR1 is SGHRS and CDR2 is YFSETQ in the germline V gene. Trimming stripped 4 bases from V and 0 bases from J, with 10 bases between. The CDR3 runs to 14 residues. CDR3 in amino acids: CASSLDGANYGYTF. In DNA, the CDR3 is TGCGCCAGCAGCCTGGACGGGGCTAACTATGGCTACACCTTC.

J is TRBJ1-1 and V is TRBV7-3, with TRBD1 identical over 12 bases. CDR1 and CDR2 from the germline V gene are SGHTA and FQGTGA. There are 15 residues in the CDR3. V lost 5 bases, J lost 6 bases, and 7 bases stayed unmatched. For the CDR3, the DNA is TGTGCCAGCAGCGGCGAGGGACAGGGGGCCGCTGAAGCTTTCTTT. Amino acids: CASSGEGQGAAEAFF.